Following are 13 T cell receptor beta chains from one sample sequenced in a study of control samples from healthy donors and cancer patients. TCRdb's copy holds only in-frame clones and misses some; the assay was immunoSEQ multiplex PCR. This table holds 150,000 or so clones, over 90% found once. The sequencing input was blood. The receptors shown here come from a man in his forties or fifties in good health.

V and J are TRBV19 and TRBJ2-1; D is possibly TRBD2 (5 bases). Trimming removed 7 bases from V and 4 bases from J, with 14 bases in between. CDR3 length equals 14 residues. In germline, CDR1 is LNHDA, CDR2 SQIVND (reference sequence). Here the CDR3 DNA reads TGTGCCAGTAACCCGAGCGGACTGTACAATGAGCAGTTCTTC. Protein product: CASNPSGLYNEQFF.

This chain connects TRBV5-1 to TRBJ2-3; D not certain. Trimming removed 4 bases at V and 0 bases at J, with 6 bases between. Germline V gives CDR1 SGHRS, CDR2 YFSETQ. The CDR3 is 13 amino acids. The CDR3 protein is CASSRASTDTQYF. CDR3 nucleotide sequence: TGCGCCAGCAGCCGAGCCAGCACAGATACGCAGTATTTT.

This sequence joins TRBV7-2 and TRBJ2-7; D is ambiguous. The CDR3 runs 12 residues. V shed 4 bases and J shed 3 bases, with 7 bases lying between them. Germline lookup yields CDR1 SGHTA and CDR2 FQGNSA. The CDR3 loop reads CASSWIGYEQYF. CDR3 sequence (DNA): TGTGCCAGCAGCTGGATAGGCTACGAGCAGTACTTC.

The chain links TRBV3-1 (or the pseudogene TRBV3-2) to TRBJ2-5; 8 nucleotides agree with TRBD2. The germline V gene encodes CDR1 LGHDT and CDR2 YNNKEL (reference sequence). V gave up 1 base and J gave up 2 bases; unmatched junction bases: 12. The CDR3 has 18 residues. The CDR3 region is CASSQGNLAGSIQETQYF. The CDR3 DNA is TGTGCCAGCAGCCAAGGAAATCTAGCGGGTAGTATACAAGAGACCCAGTACTTC.

The CDR3 DNA reads as TGCGCCAGCAACCCCGACGGGGGGCATGGCTACACCTTC. Translation: CASNPDGGHGYTF. This chain connects TRBV4-1 to TRBJ1-2, with D perhaps matching TRBD1 (6 bases). The CDR3 is made up of 13 amino acids. Trimming shortened V by 7 bases and J by 6 bases, and 15 bases separated the two germline ends. Germline V gene lookup returns CDR1 MGHRA and CDR2 YSYEKL.

The chain carries TRBV19 and TRBJ2-7; 7 bases match TRBD2. With V trimmed by 4 bases and J by 3 bases, 12 bases remained unmatched. Germline CDR1 is LNHDA and CDR2 is SQIVND (reference sequence). This CDR3 is 16 amino acids long. The CDR3 spells CASSTGGRRRDYEQYF. The CDR3 nucleotides read TGTGCCAGTAGTACGGGCGGGAGACGTCGGGACTACGAGCAGTACTTC.

The chain joins TRBV7-9 to TRBJ2-5; the match to TRBD1 covers 8 bases. The CDR3 is 17 residues long. CDR1 is SEHNR, CDR2 FQNEAQ, per germline (reference sequence). Trimming at V came to 5 bases and at J to 0 bases, leaving 11 bases not matched to a gene. The CDR3, as DNA: TGTGCCAGCAGCACCTCTAATGGACAGGGCAACCAAGAGACCCAGTACTTC. Translating gives CASSTSNGQGNQETQYF.

The rearrangement links TRBV19 to TRBJ2-1; 7 nucleotides align to TRBD1. The length of the CDR3 is 13 residues. V shed 7 bases, J shed 4 bases, and the junction held 4 bases outside the gene matches. Germline values: CDR1 LNHDA, CDR2 SQIVND (reference sequence). CDR3 sequence reads: CASNLRGYNEQFF. In nucleotides, the CDR3 is TGTGCCAGTAACCTCAGGGGGTACAATGAGCAGTTCTTC.

The rearrangement joins TRBV4-1 to TRBJ1-2; D perhaps matches TRBD1 (6 bases). Between the trimmed V and J ends, which lost 1 base and 6 bases, there was a span of 18 bases. The CDR3 runs to 16 residues. Germline CDR1 reads MGHRA; CDR2 reads YSYEKL. CDR3 sequence: CASSQVVGQPPNGYTF. The CDR3 DNA reads TGCGCCAGCAGCCAAGTTGTCGGACAGCCGCCTAATGGCTACACCTTC.

This rearrangement joins TRBV15 to TRBJ2-5; 7 bases are a match to TRBD2. The junction had 10 bases not matched to a gene; V was cut back by 2 bases and J by 1 base. Germline assignment: CDR1 LNHNV and CDR2 YYDKDF (reference sequence). CDR3 length: 17 amino acids. DNA of the CDR3: TGTGCCACCAGCAGACTGTATACCGGGACTACCCAAGAGACCCAGTACTTC. This gives the protein CATSRLYTGTTQETQYF.

The chain has TRBV7-2 and TRBJ1-2; the D gene is possibly TRBD1 (5 bases). The V gene's germline CDR1 is SGHTA and CDR2 FQGNSA. The CDR3 is 15 residues long. V lost 3 bases and J 8 bases, leaving 19 bases between the germline ends. CDR3 sequence reads: CASSFSGTASLGYTF. The CDR3 DNA sequence: TGTGCCAGCAGCTTCTCCGGGACGGCCTCCTTGGGCTACACCTTC.

This clone was seen a handful of times. This chain links TRBV28 with TRBJ1-2; no reliable D call. CDR1 is MDHEN, CDR2 SYDVKM, per germline. V was shortened by 9 bases and J by 2 bases, with 13 bases between the two germline ends. The CDR3 extends over 13 amino acids. CDR3 DNA: TGTGCCAGTTTGAGCAGAAGAAACTATGGCTACACCTTC. Translation: CASLSRRNYGYTF.

The V and J genes are TRBV29-1 and TRBJ2-7, with D perhaps matching TRBD2 (6 bases). The CDR3 contains 14 residues. Germline loops: CDR1 SQVTM, CDR2 ANQGSEA. V was trimmed by 3 bases and J by 0 bases, leaving 12 bases between them. This CDR3 is CSVDGGGSSYEQYF. The CDR3 bases are TGCAGCGTTGACGGCGGAGGGAGCTCCTACGAGCAGTACTTC.